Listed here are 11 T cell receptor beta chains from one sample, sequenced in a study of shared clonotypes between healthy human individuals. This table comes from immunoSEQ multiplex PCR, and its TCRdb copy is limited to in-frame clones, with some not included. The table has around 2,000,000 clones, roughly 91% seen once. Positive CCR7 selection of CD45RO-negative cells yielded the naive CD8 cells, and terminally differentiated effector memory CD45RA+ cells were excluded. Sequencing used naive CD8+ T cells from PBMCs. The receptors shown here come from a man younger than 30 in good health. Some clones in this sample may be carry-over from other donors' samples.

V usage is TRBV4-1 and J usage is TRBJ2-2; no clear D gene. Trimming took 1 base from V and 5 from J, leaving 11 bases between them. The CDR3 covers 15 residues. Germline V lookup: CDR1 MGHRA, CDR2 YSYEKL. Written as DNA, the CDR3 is TGCGCCAGCAGCCAAGGACTGGGTCCAACCGGGGAGCTGTTTTTT. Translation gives CASSQGLGPTGELFF.

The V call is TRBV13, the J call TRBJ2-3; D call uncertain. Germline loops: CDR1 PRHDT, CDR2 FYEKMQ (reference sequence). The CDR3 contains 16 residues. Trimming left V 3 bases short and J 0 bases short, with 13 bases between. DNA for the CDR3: TGTGCCAGCAGCTTTGTTCTCATTGGTAGCACAGATACGCAGTATTTT. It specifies CASSFVLIGSTDTQYF.

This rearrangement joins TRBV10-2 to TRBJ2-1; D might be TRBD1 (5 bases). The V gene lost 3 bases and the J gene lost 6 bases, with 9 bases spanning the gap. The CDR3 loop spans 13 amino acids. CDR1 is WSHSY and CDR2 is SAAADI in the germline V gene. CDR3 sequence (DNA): TGCGCCAGCAGTGAACAGGTGGCCAATGAGCAGTTCTTC. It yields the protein CASSEQVANEQFF.

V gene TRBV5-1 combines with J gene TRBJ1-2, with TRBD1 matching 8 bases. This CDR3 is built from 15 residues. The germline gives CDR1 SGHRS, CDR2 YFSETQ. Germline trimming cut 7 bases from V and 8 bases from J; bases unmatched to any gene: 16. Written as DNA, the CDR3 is TGCGCCAGCGGGACTGAAACGGGACAGGCCGGGGGCTACACCTTC. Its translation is CASGTETGQAGGYTF. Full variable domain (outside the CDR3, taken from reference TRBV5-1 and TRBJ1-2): KAGVTQTPRYLIKTRGQQVTLSCSPISGHRSVSWYQQTPGQGLQFLFEYFSETQRNKGNFPGRFSGRQFSNSRSEMNVSTLELGDSALYLCASGTETGQAGGYTFGSGTRLTVV.

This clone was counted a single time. CDR3 nucleotide sequence: TGTGCCACCAGCCCCCTAGCGGGAGGGGTCAATGAGCAGTTCTTC. Translated, it gives CATSPLAGGVNEQFF. The V gene is TRBV15, the J gene TRBJ2-1; TRBD2 agrees at 12 bases. Trimming removed 5 bases from V and 6 bases from J; junction bases left unmatched: 5. The CDR3 totals 15 residues. Germline V gene data show CDR1 as LNHNV and CDR2 as YYDKDF (reference sequence).

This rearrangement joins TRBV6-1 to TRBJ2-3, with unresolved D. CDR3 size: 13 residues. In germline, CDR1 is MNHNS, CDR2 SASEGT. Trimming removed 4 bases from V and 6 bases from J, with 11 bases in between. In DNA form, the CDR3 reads TGTGCCAGCAGTGCAATTTTATTGGATACGCAGTATTTT. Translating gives CASSAILLDTQYF.

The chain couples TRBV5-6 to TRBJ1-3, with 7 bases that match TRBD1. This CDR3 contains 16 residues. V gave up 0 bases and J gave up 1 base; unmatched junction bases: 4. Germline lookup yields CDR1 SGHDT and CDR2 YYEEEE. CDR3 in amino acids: CASSLAGGLSGNTIYF. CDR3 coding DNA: TGTGCCAGCAGCTTGGCAGGGGGTTTATCTGGAAACACCATATATTTT. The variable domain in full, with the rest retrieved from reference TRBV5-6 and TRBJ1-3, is DAGVTQSPTHLIKTRGQQVTLRCSPKSGHDTVSWYQQALGQGPQFIFQYYEEEERQRGNFPDRFSGHQFPNYSSELNVNALLLGDSALYLCASSLAGGLSGNTIYFGEGSWLTVV.

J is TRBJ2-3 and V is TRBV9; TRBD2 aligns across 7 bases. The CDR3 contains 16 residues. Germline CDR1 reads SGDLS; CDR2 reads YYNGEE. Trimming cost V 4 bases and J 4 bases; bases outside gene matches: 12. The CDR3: CASSFRGEGIADTQYF. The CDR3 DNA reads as TGTGCCAGCAGCTTCCGAGGGGAGGGGATCGCAGATACGCAGTATTTT.

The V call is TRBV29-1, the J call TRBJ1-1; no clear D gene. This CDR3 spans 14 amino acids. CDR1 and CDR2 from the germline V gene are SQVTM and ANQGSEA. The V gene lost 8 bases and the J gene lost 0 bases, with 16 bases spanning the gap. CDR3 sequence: CSLWPPAMNTEAFF. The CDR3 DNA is TGCAGCTTATGGCCCCCAGCTATGAACACTGAAGCTTTCTTT.

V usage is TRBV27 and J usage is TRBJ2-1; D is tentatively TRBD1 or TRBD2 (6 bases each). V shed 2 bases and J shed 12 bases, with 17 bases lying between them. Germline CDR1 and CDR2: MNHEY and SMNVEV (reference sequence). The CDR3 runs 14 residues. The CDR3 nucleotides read TGTGCCAGCAGTTTAACAGGGACTCCCTATGGGCAGTTCTTC. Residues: CASSLTGTPYGQFF.

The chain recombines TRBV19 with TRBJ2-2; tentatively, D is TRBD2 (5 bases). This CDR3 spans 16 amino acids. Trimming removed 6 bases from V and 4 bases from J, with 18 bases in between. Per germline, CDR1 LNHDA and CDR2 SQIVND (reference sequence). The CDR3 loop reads CASRAPDRGSTGELFF. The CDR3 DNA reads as TGTGCCAGTAGGGCCCCAGATAGAGGGTCCACCGGGGAGCTGTTTTTT.